A selection of T cell receptor beta chains follows, all from one sample in a study of T cells after yellow fever vaccination. Each CDR3 protein gets one entry after TCRdb re-called the 5' RACE reads with MiXCR. The sample records about 320,000 distinct CDR3 sequences, around 6.8% being singletons. The sample here was PBMCs, taken around 45 days after the first yellow fever vaccination. The source is a man aged 18 to 35 who received the YFV17D yellow fever vaccine. Each CDR3 is given with its conserved first and last residue. The order of the fields is D gene, V gene, J gene, clone size, CDR3 DNA, CDR3 protein. A D gene is named only where the DNA matches it firmly. Only some rows state a clone size, as once, few, many or a class for expanded clones.

TRBD1	TRBV7-9	TRBJ2-7	many	TGTGCCAGCAGCTTAGCAGGGGACAGCCCGAGCTCCTACGAGCAGTACTTC	CASSLAGDSPSSYEQYF
-	TRBV7-9	TRBJ2-7	-	TGTGCCAGCAGCTTAGTGGGCGGGGGCCACGAGCAGTACTTC	CASSLVGGGHEQYF
-	TRBV7-8	TRBJ2-1	few	TGTGCCAGCAGCTTGGCACCCGGGACTGCTCTCTACAATGAGCAGTTCTTC	CASSLAPGTALYNEQFF
-	TRBV30	TRBJ2-3	-	TGTGCCTGGAACCCAGGTCTGGACACAGATACGCAGTATTTT	CAWNPGLDTDTQYF
-	TRBV12-3/TRBV12-4	TRBJ1-1	-	TGTGCCAGCAATGATTATAGGAGAGGGATTGAAGCTTTCTTT	CASNDYRRGIEAFF
TRBD1	TRBV7-2	TRBJ2-7	-	TGTGCCAGCAGCTTAGCAGGGGGCTGGGGGTACGAGCAGTACTTC	CASSLAGGWGYEQYF
-	TRBV12-3/TRBV12-4	TRBJ1-6	few	TGTGCCAGCAGGACTACCAAGGGGTTCCTTAATTCACCCCTCCACTTT	CASRTTKGFLNSPLHF
TRBD2	TRBV3-1	TRBJ2-7	-	TGTGCCAGCATGAAATCTGCGGACTACCCGGGGGGATCGTCCTACGAGCAGTACTTC	CASMKSADYPGGSSYEQYF
TRBD1	TRBV27	TRBJ2-3	-	TGTGCCAGCAGTTTATCCCGGACAGGCAGCACAGATACGCAGTATTTT	CASSLSRTGSTDTQYF
-	TRBV4-2	TRBJ2-5	few	TGTGCCAGCAGCCAAGTGGAGGGGGGGGAAGAGACCCAGTACTTC	CASSQVEGGEETQYF
TRBD1	TRBV10-3	TRBJ1-6	-	TGTGCCATCAGTGAAGGGCAGGGGGGATCACCCCTCCACTTT	CAISEGQGGSPLHF
-	TRBV18	TRBJ2-2	many	TGTGCCAGCTCACCAGTCTCCAACACCGGGGAGCTGTTTTTT	CASSPVSNTGELFF
TRBD2	TRBV11-2	TRBJ2-2	-	TGTGCCAGCACCACCGCTAGCGGGGACCCCGGGGAGCTGTTTTTT	CASTTASGDPGELFF
-	TRBV28	TRBJ1-5	few	TGTGCCAGCAGTACCGCACAGGGTCGGGAACAGCCCCAGCATTTT	CASSTAQGREQPQHF
-	TRBV4-2	TRBJ1-5	many	TGTGCCAGCAGCCAAGATAGAACAGGAACTTATCCCCAGCATTTT	CASSQDRTGTYPQHF
-	TRBV19	TRBJ1-6	once	TGTGCCAGTAGGGGGGTCCTACGGGCCTATAATTCACCCCTCCACTTT	CASRGVLRAYNSPLHF
-	TRBV14	TRBJ2-5	-	TGTGCCAGCAGTCCCCGTTTTGAAGGGAGGCAGTACTTC	CASSPRFEGRQYF
TRBD1	TRBV6-6	TRBJ2-1	many	TGTGCCAGCAGTCTCAGGGGGCCGGAGCAGTTCTTC	CASSLRGPEQFF
-	TRBV5-6	TRBJ2-6	-	TGTGCCAGCAGCTTGTGGAGGGACTCTGGGGCCAACGTCCTGACTTTC	CASSLWRDSGANVLTF
TRBD1	TRBV18	TRBJ1-2	few	TGTGCCAGCTCATCCTGGACAGGGGGACATGGCTACACCTTC	CASSSWTGGHGYTF
-	TRBV12-3/TRBV12-4	TRBJ2-6	many	TGTGCCAGCAGCCCCGGAGGGGGCTCTGGGGCCAACGTCCTGACTTTC	CASSPGGGSGANVLTF
-	TRBV11-2	TRBJ1-6	-	TGTGCCAGCAGCCCTTTGGGGAGGGGAGAGTCGTCACCCCTCCACTTT	CASSPLGRGESSPLHF
-	TRBV5-1	TRBJ1-1	many	TGCGCCAGCAGCTTGGCCGGGGGGATGAACACTGAAGCTTTCTTT	CASSLAGGMNTEAFF
-	TRBV7-9	TRBJ1-2	few	TGTGCCAGCAGCTTAGCTCGGCAGGGTAGTAACTATGGCTACACCTTC	CASSLARQGSNYGYTF
-	TRBV28	TRBJ1-3	few	TGTGCCAGCAGGAACCAGGGAACCGGAAACACCATATATTTT	CASRNQGTGNTIYF
TRBD1	TRBV20-1	TRBJ1-5	-	TGCAGTGCTCCCTCCAGGGGGCTAGAACAGCCCCAGCATTTT	CSAPSRGLEQPQHF
-	TRBV5-1	TRBJ2-3	-	TGCGCCAGCAGCTCGGAGACACTCATGGATACGCAGTATTTT	CASSSETLMDTQYF
-	TRBV9	TRBJ2-5	-	TGTGCCAGCAGCGTACCGGGGAGAGAGACCCAGTACTTC	CASSVPGRETQYF
-	TRBV14	TRBJ2-5	-	TGTGCCAGCAGCCAAGATCTGGGACGCCCACAAGAGACCCAGTACTTC	CASSQDLGRPQETQYF
-	TRBV5-6	TRBJ2-5	-	TGTGCCAGCAGCCCCGGGCTGCCATTCCAAGAGACCCAGTACTTC	CASSPGLPFQETQYF
TRBD1	TRBV4-1	TRBJ2-5	-	TGCGCCAGCAGCCAAGTAATACAGGGGAAAGAGACCCAGTACTTC	CASSQVIQGKETQYF
-	TRBV6-6	TRBJ1-2	-	TGTGCCGGTGGGACTTATGGCTACACCTTC	CAGGTYGYTF
-	TRBV4-2	TRBJ2-5	few	TGTGCCAGCAGCCAAGAAGGTGGTCTGTCCGGGACCCAGTACTTC	CASSQEGGLSGTQYF
TRBD1	TRBV3-1	TRBJ1-2	-	TGTGCCTGCTGCTCACCTACGAACATCGGGACAGGGGGCCGTGGCTACACCTTC	CACCSPTNIGTGGRGYTF
-	TRBV5-1	TRBJ2-2	few	TGCGCCAGCAGCGCGACAGGAAACAAGAACACCGGGGAGCTGTTTTTT	CASSATGNKNTGELFF
TRBD2	TRBV7-2	TRBJ2-3	-	TGTGCCAGCAGCTTAAGCGGCGGGGGGGCCGGACATACGCAGTATTTT	CASSLSGGGAGHTQYF
TRBD2	TRBV6-1	TRBJ2-3	-	TGTGCCAGCATCCTAGCGGGGGGCGCAGATACGCAGTATTTT	CASILAGGADTQYF